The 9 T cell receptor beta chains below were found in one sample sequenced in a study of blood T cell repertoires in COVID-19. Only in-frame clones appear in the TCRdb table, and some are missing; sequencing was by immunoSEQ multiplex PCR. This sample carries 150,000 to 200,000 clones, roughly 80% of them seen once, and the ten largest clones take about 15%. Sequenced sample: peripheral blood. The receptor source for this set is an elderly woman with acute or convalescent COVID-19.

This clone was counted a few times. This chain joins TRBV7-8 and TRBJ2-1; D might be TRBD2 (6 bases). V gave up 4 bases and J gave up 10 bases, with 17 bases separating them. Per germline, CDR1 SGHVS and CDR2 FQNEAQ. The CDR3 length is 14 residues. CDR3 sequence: CASSSNFGGGEQFF. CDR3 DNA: TGTGCCAGCAGCTCTAACTTTGGTGGGGGGGAGCAGTTCTTC. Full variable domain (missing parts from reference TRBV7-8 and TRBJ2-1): GAGVSQSPRYKVAKRGQDVALRCDPISGHVSLFWYQQALGQGPEFLTYFQNEAQLDKSGLPSDRFFAERPEGSVSTLKIQRTQQEDSAVYLCASSSNFGGGEQFFGPGTRLTVL.

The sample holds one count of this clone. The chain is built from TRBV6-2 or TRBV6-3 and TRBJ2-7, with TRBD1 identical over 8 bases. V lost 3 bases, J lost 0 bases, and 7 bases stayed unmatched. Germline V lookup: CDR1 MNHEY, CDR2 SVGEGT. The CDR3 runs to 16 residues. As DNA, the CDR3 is TGTGCCAGCAGTTATTCCGGACAGGGACTCTCCTACGAGCAGTACTTC. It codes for CASSYSGQGLSYEQYF.

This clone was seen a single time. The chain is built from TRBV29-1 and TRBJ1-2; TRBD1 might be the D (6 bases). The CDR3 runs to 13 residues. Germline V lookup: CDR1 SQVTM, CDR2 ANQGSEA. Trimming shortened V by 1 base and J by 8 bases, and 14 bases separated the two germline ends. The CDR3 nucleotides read TGCAGCGTTGAAGGGCCCAGGGGCGGCGGCTACACCTTC. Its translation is CSVEGPRGGGYTF.

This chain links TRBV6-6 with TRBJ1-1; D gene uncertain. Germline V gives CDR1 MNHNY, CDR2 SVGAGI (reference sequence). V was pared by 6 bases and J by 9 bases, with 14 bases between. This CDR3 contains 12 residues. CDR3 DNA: TGTGCCAGCAGGCCATCCCGGGGAAAAGCTTTCTTT. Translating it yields CASRPSRGKAFF.

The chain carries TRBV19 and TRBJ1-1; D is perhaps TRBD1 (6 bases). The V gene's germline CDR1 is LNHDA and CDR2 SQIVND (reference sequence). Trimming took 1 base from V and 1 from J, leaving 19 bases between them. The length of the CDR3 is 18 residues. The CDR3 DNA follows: TGTGCCAGTAGTATAGGGCCGGTTGGCAGGGGAACGAACACTGAAGCTTTCTTT. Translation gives CASSIGPVGRGTNTEAFF. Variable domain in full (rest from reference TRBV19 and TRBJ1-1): DGGITQSPKYLFRKEGQNVTLSCEQNLNHDAMYWYRQDPGQGLRLIYYSQIVNDFQKGDIAEGYSVSREKKESFPLTVTSAQKNPTAFYLCASSIGPVGRGTNTEAFFGQGTRLTVV.

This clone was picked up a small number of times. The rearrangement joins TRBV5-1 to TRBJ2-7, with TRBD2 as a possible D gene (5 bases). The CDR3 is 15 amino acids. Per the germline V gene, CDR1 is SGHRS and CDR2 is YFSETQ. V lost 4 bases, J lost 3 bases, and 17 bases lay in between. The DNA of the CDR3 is TGCGCCAGCAGCCCTGACTACGGAACCCTCTACGAGCAGTACTTC. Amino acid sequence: CASSPDYGTLYEQYF.

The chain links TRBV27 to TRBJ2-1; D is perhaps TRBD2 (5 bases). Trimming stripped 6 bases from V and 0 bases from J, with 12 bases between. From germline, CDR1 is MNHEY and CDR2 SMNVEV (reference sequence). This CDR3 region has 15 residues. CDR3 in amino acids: CASRLAGTSYNEQFF. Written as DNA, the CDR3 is TGTGCCAGCAGGCTAGCCGGAACCTCCTACAATGAGCAGTTCTTC.

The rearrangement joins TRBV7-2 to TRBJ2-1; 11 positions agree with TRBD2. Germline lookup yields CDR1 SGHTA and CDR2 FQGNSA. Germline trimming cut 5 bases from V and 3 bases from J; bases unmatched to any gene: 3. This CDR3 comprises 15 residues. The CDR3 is CASSGLAGLYNEQFF. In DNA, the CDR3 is TGTGCCAGCAGCGGACTAGCGGGCCTCTACAATGAGCAGTTCTTC. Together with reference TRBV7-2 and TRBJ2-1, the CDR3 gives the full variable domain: GAGVSQSPSNKVTEKGKDVELRCDPISGHTALYWYRQSLGQGLEFLIYFQGNSAPDKSGLPSDRFSAERTGGSVSTLTIQRTQQEDSAVYLCASSGLAGLYNEQFFGPGTRLTVL.

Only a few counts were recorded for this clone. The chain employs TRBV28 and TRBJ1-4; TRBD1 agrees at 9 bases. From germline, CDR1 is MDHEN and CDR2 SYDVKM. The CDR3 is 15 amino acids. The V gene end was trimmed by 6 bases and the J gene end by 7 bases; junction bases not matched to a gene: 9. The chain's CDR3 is CASRSTGGAGEKLFF. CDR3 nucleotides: TGTGCCAGCAGGTCAACAGGGGGCGCGGGTGAAAAACTGTTTTTT.